A single sample is the source of the 2 T cell receptor beta chains below, sequenced in a study of cytomegalovirus exposure and HLA in healthy donors. The PCR was carried out with 60 Vbeta primers and 13 Jbeta primers. The assay was immunoSEQ multiplex PCR, and TCRdb's table has in-frame clones only and misses some. The data show 250,000 to 350,000 clones, about nine tenths seen once. The sample comprised PBMCs. The receptors stem from a man aged 35 to 55 in good health and CMV-seropositive.

CDR3 protein: CASSYRGTMNTEAFF. CDR3 sequence (DNA): TGTGCCAGCAGTTACCGTGGGACAATGAACACTGAAGCTTTCTTT. The chain combines TRBV6-6 with TRBJ1-1; a weak D match, TRBD1 (6 bases). The length of the CDR3 is 15 residues. V lost 2 bases and J 0 bases, leaving 10 bases between the germline ends. The germline V gene encodes CDR1 MNHNY and CDR2 SVGAGI (reference sequence).

The J gene is TRBJ1-1, the V gene TRBV6-5; D not resolved. Trimming took off 2 bases at V and 3 bases at J, with 13 bases between the two ends. The CDR3 is 15 residues long. The germline V gene encodes CDR1 MNHEY and CDR2 SVGAGI. Here the CDR3 reads CASSYHGEADTEAFF. CDR3 DNA: TGTGCCAGCAGTTACCACGGTGAGGCCGACACTGAAGCTTTCTTT.